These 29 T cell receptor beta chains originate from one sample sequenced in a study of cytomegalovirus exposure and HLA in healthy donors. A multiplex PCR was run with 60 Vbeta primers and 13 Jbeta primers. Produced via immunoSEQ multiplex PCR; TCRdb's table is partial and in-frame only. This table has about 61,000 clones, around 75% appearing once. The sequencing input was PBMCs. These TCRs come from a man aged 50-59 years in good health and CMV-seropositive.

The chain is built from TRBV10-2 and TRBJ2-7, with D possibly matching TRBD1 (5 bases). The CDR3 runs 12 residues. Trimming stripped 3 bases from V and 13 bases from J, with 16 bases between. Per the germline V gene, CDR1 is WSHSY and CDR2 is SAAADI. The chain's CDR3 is CASSDPDIGLYF. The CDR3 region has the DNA TGCGCCAGCAGTGATCCGGACATAGGATTATACTTC.

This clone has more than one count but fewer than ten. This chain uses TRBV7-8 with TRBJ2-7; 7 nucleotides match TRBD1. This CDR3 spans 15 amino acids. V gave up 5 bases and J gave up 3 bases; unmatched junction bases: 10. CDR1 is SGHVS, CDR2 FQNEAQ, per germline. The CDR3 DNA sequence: TGTGCCAGCAGCGCGACGACAGGGAGTAACTACGAGCAGTACTTC. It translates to CASSATTGSNYEQYF.

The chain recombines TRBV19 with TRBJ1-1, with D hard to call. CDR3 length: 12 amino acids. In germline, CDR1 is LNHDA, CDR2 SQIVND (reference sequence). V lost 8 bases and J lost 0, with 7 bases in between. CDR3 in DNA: TGTGCCAGTTCGTACTTGAACACTGAAGCTTTCTTT. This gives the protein CASSYLNTEAFF.

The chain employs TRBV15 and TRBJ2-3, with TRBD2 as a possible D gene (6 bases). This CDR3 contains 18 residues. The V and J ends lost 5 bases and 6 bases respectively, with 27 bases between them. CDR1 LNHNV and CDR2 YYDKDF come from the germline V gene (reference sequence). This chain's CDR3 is CATSVPRLGWGTADTQYF. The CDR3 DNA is TGTGCCACCAGCGTACCCCGATTGGGTTGGGGGACTGCTGATACGCAGTATTTT.

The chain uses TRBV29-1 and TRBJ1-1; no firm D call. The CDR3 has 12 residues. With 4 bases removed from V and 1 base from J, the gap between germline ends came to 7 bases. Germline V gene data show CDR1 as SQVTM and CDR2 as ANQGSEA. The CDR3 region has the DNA TGCAGCGTTGGATGGCCGAACACTGAAGCTTTCTTT. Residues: CSVGWPNTEAFF. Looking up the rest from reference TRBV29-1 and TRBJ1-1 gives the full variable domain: SAVISQKPSRDICQRGTSLTIQCQVDSQVTMMFWYRQQPGQSLTLIATANQGSEATYESGFVIDKFPISRPNLTFSTLTVSNMSPEDSSIYLCSVGWPNTEAFFGQGTRLTVV.

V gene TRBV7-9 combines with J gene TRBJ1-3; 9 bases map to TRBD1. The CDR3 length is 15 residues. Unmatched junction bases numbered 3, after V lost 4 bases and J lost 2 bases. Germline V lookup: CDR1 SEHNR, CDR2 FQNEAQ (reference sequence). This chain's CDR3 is CASSSDRGPGNTIYF. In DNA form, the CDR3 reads TGTGCCAGCAGCTCGGACAGGGGACCTGGAAACACCATATATTTT. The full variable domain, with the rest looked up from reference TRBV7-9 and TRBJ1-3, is DTGVSQNPRHKITKRGQNVTFRCDPISEHNRLYWYRQTLGQGPEFLTYFQNEAQLEKSRLLSDRFSAERPKGSFSTLEIQRTEQGDSAMYLCASSSDRGPGNTIYFGEGSWLTVV.

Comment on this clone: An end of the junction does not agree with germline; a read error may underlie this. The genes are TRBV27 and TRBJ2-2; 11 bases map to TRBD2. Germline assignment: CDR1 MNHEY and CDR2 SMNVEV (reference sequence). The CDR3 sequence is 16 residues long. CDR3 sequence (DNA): TGTGCCAGCAGTTTCCATAGCGGGAGGGGACACCGGGGAGCTGTTTTT. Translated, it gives CASSFHSGRGHRGAVF.

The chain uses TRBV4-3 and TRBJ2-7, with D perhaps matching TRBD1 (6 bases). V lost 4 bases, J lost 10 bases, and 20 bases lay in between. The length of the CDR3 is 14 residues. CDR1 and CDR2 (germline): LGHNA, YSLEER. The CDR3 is CASSPTRGGRKQYF. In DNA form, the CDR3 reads TGCGCCAGCAGCCCTACCCGAGGGGGTAGGAAACAGTACTTC.

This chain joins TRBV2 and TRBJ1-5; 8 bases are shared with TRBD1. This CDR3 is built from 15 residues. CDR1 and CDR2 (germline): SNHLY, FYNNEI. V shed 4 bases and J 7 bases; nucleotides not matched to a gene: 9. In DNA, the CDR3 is TGTGCCAGCAGTGGCAATACAGGGGGAGGACAGCCCCAGCATTTT. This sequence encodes CASSGNTGGGQPQHF.

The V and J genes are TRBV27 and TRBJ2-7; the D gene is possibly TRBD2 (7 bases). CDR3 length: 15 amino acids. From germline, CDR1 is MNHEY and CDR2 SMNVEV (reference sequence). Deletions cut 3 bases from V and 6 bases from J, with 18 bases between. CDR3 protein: CASSLAGGALGEQYF. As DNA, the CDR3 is TGTGCCAGCAGTTTGGCTGGGGGGGCCTTGGGCGAGCAGTACTTC.

The CDR3 nucleotides are TGCAGCGTTGGTCCCCCGGGACTGCGATTATTGTACTTC. Residues: CSVGPPGLRLLYF. The V call is TRBV29-1, the J call TRBJ2-5, with TRBD2 as a possible D gene (6 bases). This CDR3 region has 13 residues. Germline CDR1 and CDR2: SQVTM and ANQGSEA. Trimming pared 4 bases from V and 13 bases from J, leaving 22 bases between.

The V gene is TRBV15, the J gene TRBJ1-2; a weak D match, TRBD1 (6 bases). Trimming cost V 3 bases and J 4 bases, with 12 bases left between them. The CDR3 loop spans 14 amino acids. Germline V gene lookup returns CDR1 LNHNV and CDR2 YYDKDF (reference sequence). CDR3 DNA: TGTGCCACCAGCAGGGGGGGGCTTCGCTATGGCTACACCTTC. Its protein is CATSRGGLRYGYTF.

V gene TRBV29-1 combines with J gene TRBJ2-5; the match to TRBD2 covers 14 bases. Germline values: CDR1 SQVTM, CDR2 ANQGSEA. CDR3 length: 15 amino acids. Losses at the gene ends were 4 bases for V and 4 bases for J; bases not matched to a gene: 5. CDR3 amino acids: CSVGLAGGPGETQYF. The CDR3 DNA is TGCAGCGTTGGACTAGCGGGGGGGCCCGGAGAGACCCAGTACTTC. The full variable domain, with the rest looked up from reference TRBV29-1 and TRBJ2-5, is SAVISQKPSRDICQRGTSLTIQCQVDSQVTMMFWYRQQPGQSLTLIATANQGSEATYESGFVIDKFPISRPNLTFSTLTVSNMSPEDSSIYLCSVGLAGGPGETQYFGPGTRLLVL.

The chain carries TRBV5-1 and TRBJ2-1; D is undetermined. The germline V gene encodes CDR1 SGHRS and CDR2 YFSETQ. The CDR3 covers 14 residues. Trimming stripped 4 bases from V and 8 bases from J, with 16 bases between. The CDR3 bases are TGCGCCAGCAGCCCGGAAGCGATCGGCGATGAGCAGTTCTTC. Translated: CASSPEAIGDEQFF.

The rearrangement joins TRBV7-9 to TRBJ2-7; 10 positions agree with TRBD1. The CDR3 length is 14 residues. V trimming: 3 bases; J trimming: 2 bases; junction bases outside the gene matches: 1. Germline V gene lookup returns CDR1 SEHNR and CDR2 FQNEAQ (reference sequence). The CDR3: CASSFGTGAYEQYF. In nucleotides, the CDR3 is TGTGCCAGCAGCTTCGGGACAGGGGCCTACGAGCAGTACTTC.

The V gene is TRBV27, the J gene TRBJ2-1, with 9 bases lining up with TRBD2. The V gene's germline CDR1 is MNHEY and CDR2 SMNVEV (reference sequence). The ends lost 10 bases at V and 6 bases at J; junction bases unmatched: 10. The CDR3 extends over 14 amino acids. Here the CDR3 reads CATQPSGVLNEQFF. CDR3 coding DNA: TGTGCCACCCAGCCTAGCGGGGTGCTCAATGAGCAGTTCTTC.

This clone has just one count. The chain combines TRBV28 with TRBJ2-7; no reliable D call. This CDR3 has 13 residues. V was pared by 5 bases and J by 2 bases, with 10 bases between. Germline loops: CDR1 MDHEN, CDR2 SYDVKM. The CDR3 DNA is TGTGCCAGCAGTCTACTATCCGCCTACGAGCAGTACTTC. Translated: CASSLLSAYEQYF. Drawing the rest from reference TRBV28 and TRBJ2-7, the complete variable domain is DVKVTQSSRYLVKRTGEKVFLECVQDMDHENMFWYRQDPGLGLRLIYFSYDVKMKEKGDIPEGYSVSREKKERFSLILESASTNQTSMYLCASSLLSAYEQYFGPGTRLTVT.

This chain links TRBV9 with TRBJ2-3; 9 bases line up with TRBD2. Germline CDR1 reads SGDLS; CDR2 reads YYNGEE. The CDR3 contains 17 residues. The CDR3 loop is CRSSPPGAGGLTDTQYF. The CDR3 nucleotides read TGTCGCAGCAGCCCCCCCGGGGCGGGAGGGCTCACAGATACGCAGTATTTT.

As DNA, the CDR3 is TGTGCCAGCAGCTTGCCTAGCCGGGAGACCCAGTACTTC. Its protein product is CASSLPSRETQYF. This sequence joins TRBV7-9 and TRBJ2-5, with D tentatively TRBD2 (5 bases). Trimming took 3 bases from V and 5 from J, leaving 10 bases between them. In germline, CDR1 is SEHNR, CDR2 FQNEAQ (reference sequence). This CDR3 has 13 amino acids.

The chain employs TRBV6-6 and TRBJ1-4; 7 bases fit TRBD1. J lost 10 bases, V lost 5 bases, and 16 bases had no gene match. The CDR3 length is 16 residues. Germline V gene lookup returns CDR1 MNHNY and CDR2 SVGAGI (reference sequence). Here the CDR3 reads CASSAQDREHPRKLFF. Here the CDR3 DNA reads TGTGCCAGCAGTGCCCAAGACAGGGAGCATCCCCGAAAACTGTTTTTT.

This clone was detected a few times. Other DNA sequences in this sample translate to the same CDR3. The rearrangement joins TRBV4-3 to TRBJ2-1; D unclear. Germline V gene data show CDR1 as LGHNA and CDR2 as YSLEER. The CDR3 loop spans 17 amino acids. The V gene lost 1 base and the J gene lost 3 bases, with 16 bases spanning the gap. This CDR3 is CASSQAIIALIYNEQFF. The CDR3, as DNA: TGCGCCAGCAGCCAAGCTATCATCGCCCTAATCTACAATGAGCAGTTCTTC.

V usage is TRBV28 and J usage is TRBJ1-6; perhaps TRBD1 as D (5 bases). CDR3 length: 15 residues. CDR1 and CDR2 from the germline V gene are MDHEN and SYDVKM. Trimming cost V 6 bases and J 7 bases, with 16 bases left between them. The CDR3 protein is CASRGDGGGNSPLHF. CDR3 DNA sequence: TGTGCCAGCAGGGGGGACGGGGGAGGCAATTCACCCCTCCACTTT.

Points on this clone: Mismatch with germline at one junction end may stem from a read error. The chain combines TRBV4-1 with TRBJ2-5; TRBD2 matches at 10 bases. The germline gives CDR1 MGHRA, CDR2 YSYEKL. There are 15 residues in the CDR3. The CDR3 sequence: CASRLLAGVEETPYF. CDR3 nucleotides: TGCGCCAGCCGCCTTCTAGCGGGAGTCGAAGAGACCCCGTACTTC.

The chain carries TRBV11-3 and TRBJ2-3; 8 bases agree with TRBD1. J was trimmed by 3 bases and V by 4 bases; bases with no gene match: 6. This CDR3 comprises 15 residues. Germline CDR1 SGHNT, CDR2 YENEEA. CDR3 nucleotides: TGTGCCAGCAGCTCCCCAGGGGGCAGTACAGATACGCAGTATTTT. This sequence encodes CASSSPGGSTDTQYF.

CDR3 nucleotide sequence: TGTGCCAGCAGCCTCGGACAGGGCTACGAGCAGTACTTC. Amino acid sequence: CASSLGQGYEQYF. The chain employs TRBV4-2 and TRBJ2-7; 8 positions match TRBD1. Germline-derived CDR1 and CDR2 are LGHNA and YNFKEQ. The trim removed 4 bases at V and 3 bases at J, leaving 2 bases unmatched. The CDR3 runs to 13 residues.

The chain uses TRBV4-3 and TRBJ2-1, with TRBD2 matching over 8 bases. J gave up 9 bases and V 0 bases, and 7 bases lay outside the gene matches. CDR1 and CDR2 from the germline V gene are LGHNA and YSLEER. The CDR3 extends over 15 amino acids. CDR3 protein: CASSQDTGGPSEQFF. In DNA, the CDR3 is TGCGCCAGCAGCCAAGACACGGGGGGGCCGAGTGAGCAGTTCTTC.

CDR3 in amino acids: CASSLSSGSSGANVLTF. CDR3 nucleotides: TGTGCCAGCAGCTTATCTAGCGGGAGCTCTGGGGCCAACGTCCTGACTTTC. This rearrangement joins TRBV7-9 to TRBJ2-6; 10 bases fit TRBD2. CDR3 length equals 17 residues. Germline assignment: CDR1 SEHNR and CDR2 FQNEAQ (reference sequence). Germline trimming cut 2 bases from V and 0 bases from J; bases unmatched to any gene: 1. The whole variable domain, remainder taken from reference TRBV7-9 and TRBJ2-6, is DTGVSQNPRHKITKRGQNVTFRCDPISEHNRLYWYRQTLGQGPEFLTYFQNEAQLEKSRLLSDRFSAERPKGSFSTLEIQRTEQGDSAMYLCASSLSSGSSGANVLTFGAGSRLTVL.

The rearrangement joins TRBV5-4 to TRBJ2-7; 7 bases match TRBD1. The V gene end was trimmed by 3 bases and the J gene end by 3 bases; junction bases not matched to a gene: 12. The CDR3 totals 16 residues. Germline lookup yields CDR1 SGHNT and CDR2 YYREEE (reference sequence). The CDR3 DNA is TGTGCCAGCAGCTACGGCCCCCCGGGACAGCACTACGAGCAGTACTTC. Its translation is CASSYGPPGQHYEQYF.

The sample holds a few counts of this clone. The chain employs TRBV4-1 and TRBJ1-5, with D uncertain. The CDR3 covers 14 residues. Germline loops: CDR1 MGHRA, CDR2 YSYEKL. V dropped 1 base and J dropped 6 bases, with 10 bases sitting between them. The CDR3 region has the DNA TGCGCCAGCAGCCAAGTCCAAAACAGTCAGCCCCAGCATTTT. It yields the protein CASSQVQNSQPQHF.